Listed here is a single T cell receptor (beta chain). This CDR3 is 15 amino acids long. Germline lookup yields CDR1 MNHEY and CDR2 SVGAGI. The ends lost 5 bases at V and 0 bases at J; junction bases unmatched: 4. Method: immunoSEQ multiplex PCR; TCRdb's copy keeps in-frame clones and lacks some. This table holds about 36,000 clones, about 81% found once. This record comes from a study of blood T cell repertoires in COVID-19. About the research overall: Italy, Spain and the United States were the sources of the convalescent and acute COVID-19 samples.

Sequencing was carried out using peripheral blood. This sequence was found in a human donor in a cohort sampled during active or convalescent COVID-19. The donor label of this sample is uncertain. The chain couples TRBV6-5 to TRBJ2-7; 10 nucleotides match TRBD2. CDR3 in amino acids: CASSPSGRASYEQYF. The CDR3 nucleotides read TGTGCCAGCAGTCCAAGCGGGAGGGCCTCCTACGAGCAGTACTTC.